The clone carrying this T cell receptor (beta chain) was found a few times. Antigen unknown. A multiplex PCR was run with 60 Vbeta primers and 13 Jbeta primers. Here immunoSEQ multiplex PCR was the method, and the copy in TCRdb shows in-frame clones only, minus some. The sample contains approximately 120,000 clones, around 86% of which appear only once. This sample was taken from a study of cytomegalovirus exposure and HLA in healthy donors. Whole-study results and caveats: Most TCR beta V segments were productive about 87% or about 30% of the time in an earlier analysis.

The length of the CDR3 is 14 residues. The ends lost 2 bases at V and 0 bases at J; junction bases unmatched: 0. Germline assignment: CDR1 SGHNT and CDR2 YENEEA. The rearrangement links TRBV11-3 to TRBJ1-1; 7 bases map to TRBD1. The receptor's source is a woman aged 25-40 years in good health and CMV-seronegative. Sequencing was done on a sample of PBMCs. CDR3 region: CASSLTGVNTEAFF. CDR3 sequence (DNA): TGTGCCAGCAGCTTAACAGGGGTGAACACTGAAGCTTTCTTT.